The T cell receptor (beta chain) under discussion was sequenced for a study of early T cells in non-severe SARS-CoV-2 infection. Study background: From unsorted whole blood, bulk RNA was sequenced, and the chains remained unpaired.

V was cut by 5 bases and J by 3 bases, with 14 bases left in between. The CDR3 has 15 amino acids. Individual cDNA molecules were tagged with unique molecular identifiers, the study reported. TCRdb reprocessed the 5' RACE reads via MiXCR and lists one record per CDR3 protein. The table lists roughly 64,000 distinct CDR3 sequences, 11% of them singletons. This clonotype was detected ten times or more. This receptor was identified in an adult who was a healthcare worker with PCR-confirmed SARS-CoV-2 infection or an uninfected control (not recorded which). The sequencing here drew on whole blood, taken at baseline. The chain couples TRBV12-3 or TRBV12-4 to TRBJ1-5; D may be TRBD1 (5 bases). Here the CDR3 reads CASSTTGTYNQPQHF. CDR3 in DNA: TGTGCCAGCAGTACGACCGGGACCTACAATCAGCCCCAGCATTTT.